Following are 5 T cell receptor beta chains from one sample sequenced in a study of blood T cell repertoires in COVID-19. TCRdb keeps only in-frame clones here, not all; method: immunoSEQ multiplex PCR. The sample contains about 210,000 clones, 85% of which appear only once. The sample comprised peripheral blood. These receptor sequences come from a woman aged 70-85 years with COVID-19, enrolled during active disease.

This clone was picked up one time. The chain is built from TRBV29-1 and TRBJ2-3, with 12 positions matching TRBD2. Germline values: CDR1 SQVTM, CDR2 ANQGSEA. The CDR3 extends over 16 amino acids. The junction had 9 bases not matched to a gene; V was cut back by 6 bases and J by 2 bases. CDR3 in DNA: TGCAGCGTGGAGGGTGGACTAGCGGGGACCACAGATACGCAGTATTTT. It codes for CSVEGGLAGTTDTQYF.

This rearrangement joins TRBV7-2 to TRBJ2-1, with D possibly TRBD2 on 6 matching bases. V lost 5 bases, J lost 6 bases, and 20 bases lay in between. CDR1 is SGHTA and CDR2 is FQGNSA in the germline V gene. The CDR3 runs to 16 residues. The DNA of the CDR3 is TGTGCCAGCAGCCTACGACAAACGGGACTTTTCAATGAGCAGTTCTTC. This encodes CASSLRQTGLFNEQFF.

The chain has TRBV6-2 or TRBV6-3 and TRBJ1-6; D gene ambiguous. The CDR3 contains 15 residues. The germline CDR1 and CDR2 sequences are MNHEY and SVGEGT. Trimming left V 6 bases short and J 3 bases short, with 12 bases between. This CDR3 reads CASSKEALYNSPLHF. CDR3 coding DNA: TGTGCCAGCAGCAAAGAGGCCCTCTATAATTCACCCCTCCACTTT.

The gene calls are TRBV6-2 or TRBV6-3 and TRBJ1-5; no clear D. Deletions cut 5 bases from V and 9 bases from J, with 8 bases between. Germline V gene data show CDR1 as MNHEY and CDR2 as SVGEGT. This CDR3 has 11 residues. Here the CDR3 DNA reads TGTGCCAGCAGTCTCCGGGGGCCCCAGCATTTT. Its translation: CASSLRGPQHF.

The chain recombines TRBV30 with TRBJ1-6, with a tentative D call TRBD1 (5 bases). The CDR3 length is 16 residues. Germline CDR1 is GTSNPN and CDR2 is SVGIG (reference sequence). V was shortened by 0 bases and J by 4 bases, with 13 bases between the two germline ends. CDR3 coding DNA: TGTGCCTGGAGTGTCGGGCGGGGCTGGTATAATTCACCCCTCCACTTT. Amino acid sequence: CAWSVGRGWYNSPLHF. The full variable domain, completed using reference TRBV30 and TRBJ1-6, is SQTIHQWPATLVQPVGSPLSLECTVEGTSNPNLYWYRQAAGRGLQLLFYSVGIGQISSEVPQNLSASRPQDRQFILSSKKLLLSDSGFYLCAWSVGRGWYNSPLHFGNGTRLTVT.